Presented here are 23 T cell receptor beta chains from one specimen sequenced in a study of identical twins listed by TCRdb under 2016. Libraries were built with 5' RACE. The sample was run on an Illumina HiSeq 2000. TCRdb applied fastp at Q25 and MiXCR to the public reads, then kept only in-frame beta chains. Under each unique CDR3 protein, matching rows form one entry showing the most common genes and DNA. This sample gives 500,000 or so distinct CDR3 sequences in total; over 11% of them show up just once. In total, the top ten clones hold 0.8% to 1% of the sample. Another study also made use of these data, one on yellow fever vaccine responses in identical twins.

The sample consisted of CD4+ T cells sorted from blood. All receptors come from a woman younger than 35 in good health.

V is TRBV7-9 and J is TRBJ2-5; D is possibly TRBD2 (6 bases). CDR1 is SEHNR and CDR2 is FQNEAQ in the germline V gene (reference sequence). The CDR3 covers 16 residues. V was shortened by 2 bases and J by 2 bases, with 15 bases between the two germline ends. In DNA form, the CDR3 reads TGTGCCAGCAGCTTAATGTTTTTGGGGACTCAAGAGACCCAGTACTTC. It specifies CASSLMFLGTQETQYF.

The V call is TRBV7-8, the J call TRBJ2-5; 7 nucleotides line up with TRBD2. From germline, CDR1 is SGHVS and CDR2 FQNEAQ. With V trimmed by 1 base and J by 2 bases, 7 bases remained unmatched. The CDR3 has 16 amino acids. Here the CDR3 DNA reads TGTGCCAGCAGCTTAGATTACGGGGGGATACAAGAGACCCAGTACTTC. Translated: CASSLDYGGIQETQYF.

A few counts support this clonotype. Written as DNA, the CDR3 is TGTGCCAGCAGCGAAAGTTGGGGAGGAGGCTACACCTTC. It specifies CASSESWGGGYTF. This rearrangement joins TRBV9 to TRBJ1-2; D unresolved. CDR3 size: 13 residues. Germline V gene lookup returns CDR1 SGDLS and CDR2 YYNGEE. V lost 3 bases and J 8 bases, leaving 14 bases between the germline ends.

The chain joins TRBV6-5 to TRBJ1-2; D not certain. From germline, CDR1 is MNHEY and CDR2 SVGAGI. The V end was cut by 4 bases, the J end by 0 bases, with 18 bases between. There are 17 residues in the CDR3. CDR3: CASSSGTEKNANYGYTF. DNA of the CDR3: TGTGCCAGCAGTTCAGGAACAGAGAAAAATGCTAACTATGGCTACACCTTC.

This clonotype has a handful of counts. In DNA, the CDR3 is TGCAGCGTTGATGTGAGGGGAGGACTTAATGAGCAGTTCTTC. It specifies CSVDVRGGLNEQFF. V is TRBV29-1 and J is TRBJ2-1; D may be TRBD2 (6 bases). Germline-derived CDR1 and CDR2 are SQVTM and ANQGSEA. Trimming shortened V by 3 bases and J by 7 bases, and 16 bases separated the two germline ends. The CDR3 is 14 residues long.

The chain recombines TRBV27 with TRBJ1-1; D uncertain. Trimming stripped 5 bases from V and 2 bases from J, with 15 bases between. This CDR3 region has 15 residues. Germline lookup yields CDR1 MNHEY and CDR2 SMNVEV (reference sequence). The CDR3 here is CASSLAGIANTEAFF. In DNA, the CDR3 is TGTGCCAGCAGTCTGGCGGGGATTGCCAACACTGAAGCTTTCTTT.

The CDR3 region is CASSLESKAGETQYF. The CDR3 DNA sequence: TGTGCCAGCAGCTTAGAAAGTAAGGCGGGGGAGACCCAGTACTTC. V is TRBV7-9 and J is TRBJ2-5, with D possibly being TRBD2 (6 bases). V lost 1 base and J 5 bases, leaving 14 bases between the germline ends. The germline gives CDR1 SEHNR, CDR2 FQNEAQ (reference sequence). CDR3 size: 15 residues.

This clonotype was found a few times. The gene calls are TRBV7-2 and TRBJ2-7; perhaps TRBD1 as D (6 bases). CDR3 length equals 12 residues. The V gene lost 2 bases and the J gene lost 11 bases, with 13 bases spanning the gap. Per the germline V gene, CDR1 is SGHTA and CDR2 is FQGNSA. CDR3 bases: TGTGCCAGCAGCTTAAACTCGGCAGGGGAGTACTTC. It yields the protein CASSLNSAGEYF.

This clonotype was counted a few times. The rearrangement links TRBV13 to TRBJ1-6; D unresolved. The CDR3 is 15 amino acids. The V end lost 5 bases, the J end lost 5 bases, and 13 bases lay between the germline ends. CDR1 PRHDT and CDR2 FYEKMQ come from the germline V gene (reference sequence). CDR3 sequence: CASSPPESDNSPLHF. The CDR3 region has the DNA TGTGCCAGCAGCCCCCCAGAGAGCGATAATTCACCCCTCCACTTT.

V is TRBV11-1 and J is TRBJ2-2; D is uncertain. With 4 bases removed from V and 3 bases from J, the gap between germline ends came to 3 bases. CDR1 and CDR2 from the germline V gene are SGHAT and FQDESV (reference sequence). This CDR3 has 12 residues. The CDR3 sequence is CASSSHTGELFF. CDR3 sequence (DNA): TGTGCCAGCAGCTCACACACCGGGGAGCTGTTTTTT.

This chain links TRBV20-1 with TRBJ2-3, with 12 bases lining up with TRBD2. After removal of 6 bases from V and 0 bases from J, the junction contained 4 bases not matched to a gene. This CDR3 has 15 residues. From germline, CDR1 is DFQATT and CDR2 SNEGSKA (reference sequence). The DNA of the CDR3 is TGCAGTGCACCCGGGACTAGCGGGAGCACAGATACGCAGTATTTT. Encoded protein: CSAPGTSGSTDTQYF.

In its sample, this clonotype was seen once. The gene calls are TRBV6-1 and TRBJ2-7; tentatively, D is TRBD2 (6 bases). This CDR3 has 15 amino acids. V dropped 8 bases and J dropped 0 bases, with 17 bases sitting between them. Germline CDR1 and CDR2: MNHNS and SASEGT. The CDR3 DNA sequence: TGTGCCAGCCACCGGGGGTATAGCTCCTCCTACGAGCAGTACTTC. Translating it yields CASHRGYSSSYEQYF.

This clonotype has a count of ten or more. This chain joins TRBV28 and TRBJ2-7; D might be TRBD2 (5 bases). In germline, CDR1 is MDHEN, CDR2 SYDVKM. The V end was cut by 2 bases, the J end by 0 bases, with 17 bases between. The CDR3 length is 17 residues. CDR3 sequence: CASSLVGGQVSSYEQYF. The CDR3 coding sequence is TGTGCCAGCAGTTTAGTTGGCGGGCAGGTCAGCTCCTACGAGCAGTACTTC.

The chain carries TRBV7-9 and TRBJ2-7; D might be TRBD1 (6 bases). Trimming left V 5 bases short and J 1 base short, with 18 bases between. The germline gives CDR1 SEHNR, CDR2 FQNEAQ (reference sequence). The CDR3 sequence is 16 residues long. CDR3 sequence reads: CASSPGQPQTSYEQYF. In DNA form, the CDR3 reads TGTGCCAGCAGCCCAGGACAGCCTCAAACTTCCTACGAGCAGTACTTC.

V and J are TRBV4-3 and TRBJ2-1; D not resolved. The CDR3 is 14 residues long. Trimming removed 0 bases at V and 7 bases at J, with 10 bases between. CDR1 is LGHNA and CDR2 is YSLEER in the germline V gene. Here the CDR3 reads CASSQERLVNEQFF. The CDR3 region has the DNA TGCGCCAGCAGCCAAGAGAGGTTGGTAAATGAGCAGTTCTTC.

The CDR3 sequence is CASSLEIRGSYEQYF. CDR3 in DNA: TGTGCCAGCAGTTTAGAAATAAGGGGGTCCTACGAGCAGTACTTC. This sequence joins TRBV27 and TRBJ2-7; D is possibly TRBD1 (6 bases). This CDR3 spans 15 amino acids. Looked up from germline, CDR1 is MNHEY and CDR2 is SMNVEV (reference sequence). Between the trimmed V and J ends, which lost 2 bases and 1 base, there was a span of 12 bases.

Only a few counts were recorded for this clonotype. The rearrangement uses TRBV24-1 and TRBJ2-5; 10 bases fit TRBD2. In germline, CDR1 is KGHDR, CDR2 SFDVKD. V shed 1 base, J shed 2 bases, and the junction held 6 bases outside the gene matches. This CDR3 has 17 residues. In nucleotides, the CDR3 is TGTGCCACCAGTGATTTTATGGCTAGCGGGAGTCAAGAGACCCAGTACTTC. This encodes CATSDFMASGSQETQYF.

This clonotype was counted a few times. This CDR3 reads CASSERVGELFF. The CDR3 DNA reads as TGCGCCAGCAGTGAAAGGGTCGGGGAGCTGTTTTTT. The chain combines TRBV10-1 with TRBJ2-2; D gene unclear. Trimming pared 3 bases from V and 7 bases from J, leaving 6 bases between. CDR1 is WNHNN, CDR2 SYGVQD, per germline (reference sequence). The CDR3 is 12 residues long.

In this sample, this clonotype turned up a few times. This sequence joins TRBV4-3 and TRBJ2-7; 9 positions match TRBD1. The CDR3 extends over 17 amino acids. J gave up 4 bases and V 0 bases, and 10 bases lay outside the gene matches. The V gene's germline CDR1 is LGHNA and CDR2 YSLEER. The CDR3 DNA follows: TGCGCCAGCAGCCAAGATAGGGGGACAGGGAATTCGTACGAGCAGTACTTC. It codes for CASSQDRGTGNSYEQYF.

This clonotype was seen a handful of times. The gene calls are TRBV2 and TRBJ2-4; 8 positions agree with TRBD1. Germline V gene lookup returns CDR1 SNHLY and CDR2 FYNNEI. J was trimmed by 15 bases and V by 6 bases; bases with no gene match: 7. The CDR3 length is 11 residues. Here the CDR3 DNA reads TGTGCCAGCAGCATTGACAGGGGAAGGTACTTC. It translates to CASSIDRGRYF.

This clonotype was observed a handful of times. The chain combines TRBV5-8 with TRBJ2-3, with 9 bases lining up with TRBD1. The CDR3 is 16 residues long. Trimming cost V 3 bases and J 0 bases; bases outside gene matches: 5. CDR1 is SGHTS, CDR2 YDEGEE, per germline. CDR3 coding DNA: TGTGCCAGCAGCTCGGGACAGGGAACTAGCACAGATACGCAGTATTTT. Translating it yields CASSSGQGTSTDTQYF.

The table lists this clonotype with a few counts. The chain couples TRBV7-2 to TRBJ2-7; D is unclear. V was clipped by 2 bases and J by 1 base, with 6 bases between them. The CDR3 is 13 amino acids. Germline V gene sequence: CDR1 SGHTA, CDR2 FQGNSA. CDR3 bases: TGTGCCAGCAGCTTACGGCCATCCTACGAGCAGTACTTC. Translating it yields CASSLRPSYEQYF.

This sequence joins TRBV5-1 and TRBJ2-7; the match to TRBD1 covers 11 bases. The CDR3 is made up of 15 amino acids. Germline V gene lookup returns CDR1 SGHRS and CDR2 YFSETQ. J was trimmed by 0 bases and V by 3 bases; bases with no gene match: 2. The CDR3 region has the DNA TGCGCCAGCAGCTGGACAGGGGGCCCCTCCTACGAGCAGTACTTC. Protein product: CASSWTGGPSYEQYF.